The T cell receptor beta chain described here comes from a study of cytomegalovirus exposure and HLA in healthy donors. This clone turned up a few times. Its cognate antigen is unknown. In germline, CDR1 is KGHSH, CDR2 LQKENI. The CDR3 has 13 residues. Between the trimmed V and J ends, which lost 3 bases and 6 bases, there was a span of 8 bases. Study-level results: There were approximately 150 TCR beta chains listed as cytomegalovirus-associated. Later analysis placed DRB1 highest and HLA-C lowest in TCR association rates, which differed by HLA locus.

As for the donors, each was a healthy bone marrow donor. Donors showed nominal health when sampled, although they likely had unrecorded immune exposures. Both 60 Vbeta primers and 13 Jbeta primers went into the PCR. Profiling relied on immunoSEQ multiplex PCR, and the TCRdb table lists in-frame clones only, not all of them. The sample shows some 150,000 clones, approximately 80% of them seen only once. This receptor was identified in a male donor in good health and CMV-seronegative. The V and J genes are TRBV18 and TRBJ2-2; D is unresolved. The sequenced sample consisted of PBMCs. The CDR3 sequence: CASSPDEAGELFF. In nucleotides, the CDR3 is TGTGCCAGCTCACCTGACGAGGCCGGGGAGCTGTTTTTT.